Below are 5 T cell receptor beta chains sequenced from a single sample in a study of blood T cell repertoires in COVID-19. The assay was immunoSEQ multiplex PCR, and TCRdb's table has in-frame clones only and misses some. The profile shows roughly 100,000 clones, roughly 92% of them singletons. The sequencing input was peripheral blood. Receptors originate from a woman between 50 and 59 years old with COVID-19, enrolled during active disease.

This CDR3 reads CASSVQGTPRYTEAFF. As DNA, the CDR3 is TGTGCCAGCAGCGTTCAGGGTACTCCTAGGTACACTGAAGCTTTCTTT. J is TRBJ1-1 and V is TRBV7-8; maybe TRBD1 (5 bases). The germline V gene has CDR1 SGHVS and CDR2 FQNEAQ. Trimming removed 5 bases from V and 3 bases from J, with 19 bases in between. This CDR3 comprises 16 residues.

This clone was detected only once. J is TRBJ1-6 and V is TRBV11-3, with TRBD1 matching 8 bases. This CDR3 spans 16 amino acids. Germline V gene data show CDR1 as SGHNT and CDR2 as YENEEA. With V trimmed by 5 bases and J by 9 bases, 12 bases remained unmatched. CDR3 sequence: CASSRPRGQGVSPLHF. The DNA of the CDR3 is TGTGCCAGCAGCCGTCCCAGGGGGCAAGGAGTTTCACCCCTCCACTTT.

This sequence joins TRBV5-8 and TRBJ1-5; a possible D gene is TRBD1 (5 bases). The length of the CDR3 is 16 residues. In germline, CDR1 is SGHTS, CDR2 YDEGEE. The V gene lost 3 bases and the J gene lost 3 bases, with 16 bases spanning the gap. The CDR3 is CASSSTSGFYNQPQHF. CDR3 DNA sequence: TGTGCCAGCAGCTCCACCTCAGGGTTCTACAATCAGCCCCAGCATTTT.

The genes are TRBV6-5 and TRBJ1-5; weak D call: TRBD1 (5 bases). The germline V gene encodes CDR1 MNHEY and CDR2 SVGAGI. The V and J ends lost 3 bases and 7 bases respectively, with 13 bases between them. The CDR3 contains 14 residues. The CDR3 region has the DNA TGTGCCAGCAGTTATATGAAGGGGAGGCAGCCCCAGCATTTT. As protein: CASSYMKGRQPQHF.

CDR3 sequence: CASSPGGIDEKLFF. The CDR3 DNA is TGTGCCAGCAGCCCTGGGGGGATAGATGAAAAACTGTTTTTT. V and J are TRBV9 and TRBJ1-4; D perhaps matches TRBD1 (5 bases). Trimming stripped 4 bases from V and 6 bases from J, with 13 bases between. Germline values: CDR1 SGDLS, CDR2 YYNGEE. The CDR3 covers 14 residues.